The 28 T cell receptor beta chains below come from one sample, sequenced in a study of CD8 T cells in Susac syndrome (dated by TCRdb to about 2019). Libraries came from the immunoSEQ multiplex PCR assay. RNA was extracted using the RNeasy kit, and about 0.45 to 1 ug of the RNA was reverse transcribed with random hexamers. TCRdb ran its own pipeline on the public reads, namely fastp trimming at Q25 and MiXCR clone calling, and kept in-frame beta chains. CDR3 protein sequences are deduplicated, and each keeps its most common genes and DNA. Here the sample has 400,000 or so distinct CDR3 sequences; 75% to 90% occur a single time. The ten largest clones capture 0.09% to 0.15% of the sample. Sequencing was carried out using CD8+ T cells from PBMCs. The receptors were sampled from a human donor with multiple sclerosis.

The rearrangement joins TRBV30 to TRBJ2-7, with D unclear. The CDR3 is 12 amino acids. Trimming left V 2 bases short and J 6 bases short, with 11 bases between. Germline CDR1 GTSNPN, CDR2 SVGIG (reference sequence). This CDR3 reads CAWSPTVGEQYF. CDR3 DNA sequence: TGTGCCTGGAGTCCCACAGTGGGCGAGCAGTACTTC. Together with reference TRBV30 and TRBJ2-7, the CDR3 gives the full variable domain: SQTIHQWPATLVQPVGSPLSLECTVEGTSNPNLYWYRQAAGRGLQLLFYSVGIGQISSEVPQNLSASRPQDRQFILSSKKLLLSDSGFYLCAWSPTVGEQYFGPGTRLTVT.

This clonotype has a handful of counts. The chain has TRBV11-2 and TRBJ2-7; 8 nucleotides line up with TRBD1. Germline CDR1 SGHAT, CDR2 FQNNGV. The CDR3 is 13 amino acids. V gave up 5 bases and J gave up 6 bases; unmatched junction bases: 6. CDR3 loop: CASSTPGGPEQYF. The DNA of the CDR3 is TGTGCCAGCAGCACTCCAGGGGGCCCCGAGCAGTACTTC.

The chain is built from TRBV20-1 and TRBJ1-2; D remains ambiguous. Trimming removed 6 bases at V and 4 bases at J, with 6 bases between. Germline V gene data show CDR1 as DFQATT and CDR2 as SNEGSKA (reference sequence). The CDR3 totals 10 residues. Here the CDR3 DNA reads TGCAGTGCCCCGGTCTATGGCTACACCTTC. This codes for CSAPVYGYTF.

In DNA, the CDR3 is TGTGCCAGCAGTTTATCGGGGGGACTAGCGACCTACAATGAGCAGTTCTTC. Protein sequence: CASSLSGGLATYNEQFF. The V gene is TRBV27, the J gene TRBJ2-1; TRBD2 matches 10 bases. Germline values: CDR1 MNHEY, CDR2 SMNVEV (reference sequence). The trim removed 0 bases at V and 2 bases at J, leaving 4 bases unmatched. This CDR3 has 17 amino acids.

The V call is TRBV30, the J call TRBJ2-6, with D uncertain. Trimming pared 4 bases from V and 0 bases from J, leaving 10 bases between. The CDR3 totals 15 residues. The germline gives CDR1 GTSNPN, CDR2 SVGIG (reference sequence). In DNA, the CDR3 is TGTGCCTGGACCCGCGATAACTCTGGGGCCAACGTCCTGACTTTC. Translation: CAWTRDNSGANVLTF.

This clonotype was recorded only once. CDR3 bases: TGTGCCAGCAGGCTGACGGCGAACACTGAAGCTTTCTTT. This translates into CASRLTANTEAFF. This sequence joins TRBV27 and TRBJ1-1; D gene unclear. The germline CDR1 and CDR2 sequences are MNHEY and SMNVEV (reference sequence). V lost 6 bases and J 1 base, leaving 9 bases between the germline ends. The CDR3 length is 13 residues.

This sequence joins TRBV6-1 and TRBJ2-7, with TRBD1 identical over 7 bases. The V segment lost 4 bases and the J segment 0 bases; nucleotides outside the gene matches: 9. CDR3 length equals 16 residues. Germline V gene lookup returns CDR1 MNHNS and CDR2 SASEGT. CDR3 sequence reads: CASSGAGTASSYEQYF. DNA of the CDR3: TGTGCCAGCAGTGGGGCCGGGACAGCCAGCTCCTACGAGCAGTACTTC.

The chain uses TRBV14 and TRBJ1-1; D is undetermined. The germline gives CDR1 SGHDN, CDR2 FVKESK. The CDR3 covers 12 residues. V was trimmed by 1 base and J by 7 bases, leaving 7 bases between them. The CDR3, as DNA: TGTGCCAGCAGCCAAGCGGGGAATGAAGCTTTCTTT. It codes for CASSQAGNEAFF.

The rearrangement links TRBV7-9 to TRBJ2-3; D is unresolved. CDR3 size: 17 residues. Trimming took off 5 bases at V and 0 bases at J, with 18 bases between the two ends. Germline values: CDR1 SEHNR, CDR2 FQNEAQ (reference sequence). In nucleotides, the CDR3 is TGTGCCAGCAGCCCCGCGCGTCTCGGGCCGAGCACAGATACGCAGTATTTT. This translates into CASSPARLGPSTDTQYF.

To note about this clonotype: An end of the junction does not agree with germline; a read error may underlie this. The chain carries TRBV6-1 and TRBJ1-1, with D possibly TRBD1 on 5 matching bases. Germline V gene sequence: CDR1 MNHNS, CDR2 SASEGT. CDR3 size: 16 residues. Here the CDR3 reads CASSQARDSPNTEAFF. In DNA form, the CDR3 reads TGTGCCAGCAGTCAAGCGAGGGACTCACCGAACACTGAAGCTTTCTTT.

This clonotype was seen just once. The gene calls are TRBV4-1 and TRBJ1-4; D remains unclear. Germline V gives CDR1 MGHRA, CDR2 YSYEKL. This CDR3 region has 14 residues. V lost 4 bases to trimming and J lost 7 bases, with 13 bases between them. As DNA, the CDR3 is TGCGCCAGCAGCCTTCCCGCCGGGTTTGAAAAACTGTTTTTT. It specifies CASSLPAGFEKLFF.

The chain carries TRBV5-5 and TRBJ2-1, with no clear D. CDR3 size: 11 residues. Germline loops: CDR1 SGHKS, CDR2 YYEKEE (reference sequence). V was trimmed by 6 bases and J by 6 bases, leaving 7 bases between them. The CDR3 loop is CASIGFNEQFF. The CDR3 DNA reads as TGTGCCAGCATCGGTTTCAATGAGCAGTTCTTC. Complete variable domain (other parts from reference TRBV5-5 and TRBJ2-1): DAGVTQSPTHLIKTRGQQVTLRCSPISGHKSVSWYQQVLGQGPQFIFQYYEKEERGRGNFPDRFSARQFPNYSSELNVNALLLGDSALYLCASIGFNEQFFGPGTRLTVL.

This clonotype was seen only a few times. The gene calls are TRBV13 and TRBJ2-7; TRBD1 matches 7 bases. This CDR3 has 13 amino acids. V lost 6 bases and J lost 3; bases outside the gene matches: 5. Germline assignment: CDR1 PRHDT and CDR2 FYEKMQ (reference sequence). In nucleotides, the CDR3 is TGTGCCAGCAGTCGACAGGGAAACTACGAGCAGTACTTC. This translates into CASSRQGNYEQYF.

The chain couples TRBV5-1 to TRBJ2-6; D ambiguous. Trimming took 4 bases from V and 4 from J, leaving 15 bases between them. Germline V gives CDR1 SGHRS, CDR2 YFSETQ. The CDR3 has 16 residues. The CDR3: CASSVGPTQGANVLTF. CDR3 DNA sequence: TGCGCCAGCAGCGTTGGACCGACCCAAGGGGCCAACGTCCTGACTTTC.

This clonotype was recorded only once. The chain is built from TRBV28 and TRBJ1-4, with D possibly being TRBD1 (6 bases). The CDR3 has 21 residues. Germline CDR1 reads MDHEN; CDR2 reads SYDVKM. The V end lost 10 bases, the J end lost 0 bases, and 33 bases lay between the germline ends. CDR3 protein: CATALLMGGPFTTATNEKLFF. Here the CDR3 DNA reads TGTGCCACAGCCCTCTTAATGGGGGGCCCTTTCACAACAGCAACTAATGAAAAACTGTTTTTT.

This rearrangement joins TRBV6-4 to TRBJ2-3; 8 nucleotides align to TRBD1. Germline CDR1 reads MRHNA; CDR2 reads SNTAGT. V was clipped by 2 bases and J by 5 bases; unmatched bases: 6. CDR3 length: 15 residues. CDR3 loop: CASSDRPGGLDTQYF. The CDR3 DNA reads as TGTGCCAGCAGTGACCGGCCAGGGGGCCTAGATACGCAGTATTTT.

CDR3 protein: CASSHPDGQGQNTEAFF. In DNA form, the CDR3 reads TGTGCCAGCAGCCATCCCGATGGACAGGGGCAGAACACTGAAGCTTTCTTT. J is TRBJ1-1 and V is TRBV7-6, with 9 bases matching TRBD1. Germline CDR1 reads SGHVS; CDR2 reads FNYEAQ. The ends lost 5 bases at V and 1 base at J; junction bases unmatched: 11. The CDR3 length is 17 residues.

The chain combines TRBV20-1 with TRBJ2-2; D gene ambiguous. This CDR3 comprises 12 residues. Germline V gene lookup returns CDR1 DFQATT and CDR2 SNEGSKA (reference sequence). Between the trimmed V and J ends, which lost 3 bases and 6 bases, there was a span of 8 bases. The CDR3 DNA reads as TGCAGTGCTAGCTCTGAAGCCGGGGAGCTGTTTTTT. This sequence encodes CSASSEAGELFF.

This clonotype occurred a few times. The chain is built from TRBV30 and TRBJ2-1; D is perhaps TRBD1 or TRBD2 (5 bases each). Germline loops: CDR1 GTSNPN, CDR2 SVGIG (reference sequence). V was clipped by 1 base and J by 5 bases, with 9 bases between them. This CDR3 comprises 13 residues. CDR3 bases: TGTGCCTGGAGTGACGGGACCCACAATGAGCAGTTCTTC. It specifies CAWSDGTHNEQFF.

In DNA form, the CDR3 reads TGTGCCAGCAGTCCACTAGCGGGAGGACGGGGGGAGCAGTACTTC. Its translation is CASSPLAGGRGEQYF. The genes are TRBV27 and TRBJ2-7, with 12 bases fitting TRBD2. With V trimmed by 5 bases and J by 7 bases, 9 bases remained unmatched. The CDR3 contains 15 residues. Germline CDR1 reads MNHEY; CDR2 reads SMNVEV (reference sequence).

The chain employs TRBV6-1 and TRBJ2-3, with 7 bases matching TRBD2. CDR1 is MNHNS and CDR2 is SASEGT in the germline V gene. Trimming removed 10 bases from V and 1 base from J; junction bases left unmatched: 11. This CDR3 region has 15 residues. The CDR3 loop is CATPPSGEGTDTQYF. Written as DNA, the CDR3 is TGTGCCACCCCGCCCAGCGGGGAAGGCACAGATACGCAGTATTTT.

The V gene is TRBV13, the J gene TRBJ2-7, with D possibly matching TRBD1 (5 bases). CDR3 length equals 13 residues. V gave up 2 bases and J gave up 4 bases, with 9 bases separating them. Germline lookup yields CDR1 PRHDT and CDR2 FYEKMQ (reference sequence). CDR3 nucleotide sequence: TGTGCCAGCAGCTTATTACAGGAGTACGAGCAGTACTTC. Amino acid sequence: CASSLLQEYEQYF.

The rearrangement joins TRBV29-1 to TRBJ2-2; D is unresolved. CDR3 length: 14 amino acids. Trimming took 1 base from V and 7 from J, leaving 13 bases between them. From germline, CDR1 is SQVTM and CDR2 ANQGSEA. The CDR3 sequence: CSVEGPGSVGELFF. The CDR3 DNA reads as TGCAGCGTTGAAGGCCCTGGTTCGGTCGGGGAGCTGTTTTTT.

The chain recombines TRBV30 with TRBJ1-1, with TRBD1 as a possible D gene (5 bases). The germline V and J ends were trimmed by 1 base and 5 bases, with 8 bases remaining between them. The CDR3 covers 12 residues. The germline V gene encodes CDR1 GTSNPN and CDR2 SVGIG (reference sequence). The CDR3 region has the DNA TGTGCCTGGAGTGGCAGGGATACTGAAGCTTTCTTT. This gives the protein CAWSGRDTEAFF.

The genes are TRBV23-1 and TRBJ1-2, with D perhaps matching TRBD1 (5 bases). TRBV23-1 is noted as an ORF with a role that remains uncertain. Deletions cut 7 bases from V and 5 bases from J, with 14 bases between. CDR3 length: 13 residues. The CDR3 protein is CASTIPKGYGYTF. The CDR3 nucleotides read TGCGCCAGCACCATTCCCAAGGGGTATGGCTACACCTTC.

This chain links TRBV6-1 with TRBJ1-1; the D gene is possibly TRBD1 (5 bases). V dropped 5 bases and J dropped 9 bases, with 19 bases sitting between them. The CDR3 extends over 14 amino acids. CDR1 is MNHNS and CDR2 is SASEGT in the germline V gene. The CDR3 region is CASSRTSLGAQAFF. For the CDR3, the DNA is TGTGCCAGCAGTCGGACCAGTCTAGGGGCTCAAGCTTTCTTT.

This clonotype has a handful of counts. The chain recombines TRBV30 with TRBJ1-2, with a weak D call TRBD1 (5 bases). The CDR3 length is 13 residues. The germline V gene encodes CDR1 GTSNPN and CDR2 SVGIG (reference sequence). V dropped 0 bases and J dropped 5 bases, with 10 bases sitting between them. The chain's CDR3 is CAWSVRQGYGYTF. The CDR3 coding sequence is TGTGCCTGGAGTGTACGGCAGGGATATGGCTACACCTTC.

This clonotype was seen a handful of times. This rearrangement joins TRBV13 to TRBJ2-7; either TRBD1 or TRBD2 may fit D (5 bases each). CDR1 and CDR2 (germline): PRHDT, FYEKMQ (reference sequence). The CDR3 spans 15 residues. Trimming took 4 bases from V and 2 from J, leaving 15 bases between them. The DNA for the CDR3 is TGTGCCAGCAGCTCATCTTATAGGGACCCCTACGAGCAGTACTTC. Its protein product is CASSSSYRDPYEQYF.